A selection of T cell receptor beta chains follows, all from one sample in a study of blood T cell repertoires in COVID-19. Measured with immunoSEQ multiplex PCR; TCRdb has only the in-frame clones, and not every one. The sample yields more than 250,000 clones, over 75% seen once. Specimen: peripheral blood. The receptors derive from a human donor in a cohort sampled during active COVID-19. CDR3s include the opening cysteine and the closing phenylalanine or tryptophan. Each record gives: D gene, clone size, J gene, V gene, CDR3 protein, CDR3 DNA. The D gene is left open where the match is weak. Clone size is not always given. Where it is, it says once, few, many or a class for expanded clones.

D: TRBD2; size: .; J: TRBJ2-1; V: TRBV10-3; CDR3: CAISEWTSDNEQFF; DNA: TGTGCCATCAGTGAATGGACTAGCGACAATGAGCAGTTCTTC
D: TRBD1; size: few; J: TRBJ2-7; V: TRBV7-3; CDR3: CASSPGTGGEQYF; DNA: TGTGCCAGCAGCCCCGGGACAGGGGGCGAGCAGTACTTC
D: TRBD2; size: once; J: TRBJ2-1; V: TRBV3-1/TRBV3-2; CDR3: CASSRTSGSASYNEQFF; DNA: TGTGCCAGCAGCCGGACTAGCGGGAGTGCTTCCTACAATGAGCAGTTCTTC
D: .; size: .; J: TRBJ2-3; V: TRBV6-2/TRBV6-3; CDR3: CASSAYPFSRDF; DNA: TGTGCCAGCAGCGCCTACCCCTTTTCGCGGGATTTT
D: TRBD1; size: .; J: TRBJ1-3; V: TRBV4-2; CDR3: CASSHGDSGNTIYF; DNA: TGTGCCAGCAGCCATGGGGACAGTGGAAACACCATATATTTT
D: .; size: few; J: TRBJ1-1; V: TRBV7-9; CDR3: CASSPRGNTEAFF; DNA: TGTGCCAGCAGCCCACGGGGGAACACTGAAGCTTTCTTT
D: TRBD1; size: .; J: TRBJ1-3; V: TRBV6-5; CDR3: CASTRTGGRGNTIYF; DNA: TGTGCCAGTACCCGGACAGGGGGCAGAGGAAACACCATATATTTT
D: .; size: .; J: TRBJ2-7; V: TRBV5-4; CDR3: CASSPLYEQYF; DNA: TGTGCCAGCAGCCCCCTTTACGAGCAGTACTTC
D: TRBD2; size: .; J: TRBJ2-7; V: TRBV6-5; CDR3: CASSRLAGTYEQYF; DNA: TGTGCCAGCAGCCGACTAGCGGGGACCTACGAGCAGTACTTC
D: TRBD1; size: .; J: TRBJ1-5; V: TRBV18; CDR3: CASSKLPDFRTGSDQPQHF; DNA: TGTGCCAGCTCAAAGCTTCCTGATTTTCGGACAGGGAGTGATCAGCCCCAGCATTTT
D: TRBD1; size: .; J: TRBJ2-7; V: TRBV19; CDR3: CASSTAGGSGYEQYF; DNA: TGTGCCAGTAGTACCGCAGGGGGCTCGGGGTACGAGCAGTACTTC
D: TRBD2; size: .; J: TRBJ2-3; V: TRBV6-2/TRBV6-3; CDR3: CASSHGIAGDERDTQYF; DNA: TGTGCCAGCAGCCACGGGATAGCGGGAGACGAGCGTGATACGCAGTATTTT
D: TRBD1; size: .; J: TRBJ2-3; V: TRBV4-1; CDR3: CASSQDRQGKDTQYF; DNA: TGCGCCAGCAGCCAAGATAGACAGGGTAAAGATACGCAGTATTTT
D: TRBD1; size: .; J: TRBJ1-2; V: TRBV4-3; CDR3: CASSQDRGQGRYGYTF; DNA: TGCGCCAGCAGCCAAGATCGAGGACAGGGACGCTATGGCTACACCTTC
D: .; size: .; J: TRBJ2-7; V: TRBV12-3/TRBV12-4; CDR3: CASSKGQGHEQYF; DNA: TGTGCCAGCAGTAAGGGACAAGGGCATGAGCAGTACTTC
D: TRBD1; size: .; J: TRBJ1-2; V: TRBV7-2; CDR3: CASSYRQGDGYTF; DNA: TGTGCCAGCAGCTATCGACAGGGAGATGGCTACACCTTC
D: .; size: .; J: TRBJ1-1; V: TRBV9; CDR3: CASSLRTATEAFF; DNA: TGTGCCAGCAGTCTTCGGACAGCGACTGAAGCTTTCTTT
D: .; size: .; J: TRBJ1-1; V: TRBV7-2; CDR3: CASSSARGAANTEAFF; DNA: TGTGCCAGCAGTTCCGCCCGGGGAGCTGCGAACACTGAAGCTTTCTTT
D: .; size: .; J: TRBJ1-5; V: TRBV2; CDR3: CASSPLGGLQPQHF; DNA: TGTGCCAGCAGTCCCCTGGGAGGGTTGCAGCCCCAGCATTTT
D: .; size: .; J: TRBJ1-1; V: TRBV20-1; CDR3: CSARRNFEAFF; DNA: TGCAGTGCCCGGAGAAACTTTGAAGCTTTCTTT
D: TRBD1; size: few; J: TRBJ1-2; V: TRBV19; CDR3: CASLRRTGMGYTF; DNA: TGTGCCAGTCTCCGTCGGACAGGGATGGGCTACACCTTC
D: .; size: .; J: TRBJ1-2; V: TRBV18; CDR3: CASSPRVTEGIGYTF; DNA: TGTGCCAGCTCACCCCGTGTAACGGAGGGTATCGGCTACACCTTC
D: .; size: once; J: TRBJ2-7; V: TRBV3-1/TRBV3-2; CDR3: CASSQGFAYSYEQYF; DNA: TGTGCCAGCAGCCAAGGATTTGCCTACTCCTACGAGCAGTACTTC
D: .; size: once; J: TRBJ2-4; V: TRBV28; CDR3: CASRETGSLTKNIQYF; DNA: TGTGCCAGCAGGGAAACAGGGTCACTAACCAAAAACATTCAGTACTTC
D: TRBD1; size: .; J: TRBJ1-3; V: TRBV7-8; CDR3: CASSPQGGASGNTIYF; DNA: TGTGCCAGCAGCCCCCAGGGGGGAGCTAGTGGAAACACCATATATTTT
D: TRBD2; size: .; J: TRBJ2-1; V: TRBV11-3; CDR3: CASSEIAGTEQFF; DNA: TGTGCCAGCAGCGAAATAGCGGGAACTGAGCAGTTCTTC
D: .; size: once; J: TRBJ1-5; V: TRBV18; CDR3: CASSPLQTEPIRPQHF; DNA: TGTGCCAGCTCACCTCTTCAGACAGAACCGATCCGGCCCCAGCATTTT